This T cell receptor beta chain was profiled in a study of CXCR3-negative and CXCR3-positive naive CD8 T cells. Overall study results and limits: CXCR3-positive naive cells carried more hydrophobic TRB CDR3s than CXCR3-negative naive cells did.

UMI-labeled TRB cDNA libraries were prepared by 5' RACE. TCRdb re-analyzed the 5' RACE reads; it lists each CDR3 protein once, without DNA. The sample includes about 84,000 distinct CDR3 sequences. Regarding this clonotype: Its antigen is not known.

The CDR3 has 12 amino acids. In germline, CDR1 is MDHEN, CDR2 SYDVKM. The sequence derives from a human donor in good health. Some clones in this sample may be carry-over from other donors' samples. This chain connects TRBV28 to TRBJ1-5. Material for sequencing was naive CXCR3+ CD8+ T cells from blood. Subset of the sample: CD45RO-CCR7+CD27+CD95- naive CD8+ T cells expressing CXCR3 (TNR3+). CDR3 in amino acids: CASKGPSQPQHF.